This passage covers 5 T cell receptor beta chains from one sample sequenced in a study of blood T cell repertoires in COVID-19. The data were produced by immunoSEQ multiplex PCR, yet TCRdb's version contains in-frame clones alone and is incomplete. The data hold under 300,000 clones, with 80% to 85% observed a single time. Sequences were obtained from peripheral blood. All receptors derive from an older woman with active or convalescent COVID-19.

This sequence joins TRBV2 and TRBJ1-5, with 9 nucleotides matching TRBD1. Per germline, CDR1 SNHLY and CDR2 FYNNEI. V lost 3 bases and J lost 4; bases outside the gene matches: 4. The CDR3 spans 15 residues. The CDR3 bases are TGTGCCAGCAGTGATTTTGGGACAGGGAATCAGCCCCAGCATTTT. Translating gives CASSDFGTGNQPQHF.

As concerns this clone: In the same sample, other DNA sequences code for this CDR3. This chain uses TRBV7-9 with TRBJ1-2, with D possibly TRBD1 on 5 matching bases. The V gene's germline CDR1 is SEHNR and CDR2 FQNEAQ (reference sequence). This CDR3 spans 12 amino acids. V dropped 1 base and J dropped 8 bases, with 8 bases sitting between them. CDR3 bases: TGTGCCAGCAGCTTAGATCAGGGCGGCTACACCTTC. The encoded protein is CASSLDQGGYTF. The full variable domain, with the rest looked up from reference TRBV7-9 and TRBJ1-2, is DTGVSQNPRHKITKRGQNVTFRCDPISEHNRLYWYRQTLGQGPEFLTYFQNEAQLEKSRLLSDRFSAERPKGSFSTLEIQRTEQGDSAMYLCASSLDQGGYTFGSGTRLTVV.

A note on this clone: Other DNA sequences from this sample encode an identical CDR3 as well. The chain carries TRBV6-5 and TRBJ1-1, with D tentatively TRBD1 (6 bases). Trimming left V 2 bases short and J 2 bases short, with 9 bases between. The CDR3 length is 14 residues. Germline CDR1 MNHEY, CDR2 SVGAGI. CDR3 nucleotide sequence: TGTGCCAGCAGTTACGGGGGGGCCAACACTGAAGCTTTCTTT. This gives the protein CASSYGGANTEAFF.

The CDR3 loop is CASSSVTGAPGNTIYF. The CDR3 region has the DNA TGTGCCAGCAGCTCGGTAACAGGTGCCCCTGGAAACACCATATATTTT. The chain has TRBV7-9 and TRBJ1-3, with D maybe TRBD1 (5 bases). Trimming stripped 4 bases from V and 2 bases from J, with 15 bases between. Germline loops: CDR1 SEHNR, CDR2 FQNEAQ (reference sequence). The CDR3 runs to 16 residues.

The rearrangement joins TRBV10-3 to TRBJ1-2, with TRBD1 matching 8 bases. This CDR3 is 16 amino acids long. The J segment lost 1 base and the V segment lost 10 bases, leaving 14 bases of the junction unmatched. In germline, CDR1 is ENHRY, CDR2 SYGVKD. This CDR3 reads CASRPPMDRVNYGYTF. The CDR3 DNA reads as TGTGCCAGCCGCCCCCCTATGGACAGGGTTAACTATGGCTACACCTTC.